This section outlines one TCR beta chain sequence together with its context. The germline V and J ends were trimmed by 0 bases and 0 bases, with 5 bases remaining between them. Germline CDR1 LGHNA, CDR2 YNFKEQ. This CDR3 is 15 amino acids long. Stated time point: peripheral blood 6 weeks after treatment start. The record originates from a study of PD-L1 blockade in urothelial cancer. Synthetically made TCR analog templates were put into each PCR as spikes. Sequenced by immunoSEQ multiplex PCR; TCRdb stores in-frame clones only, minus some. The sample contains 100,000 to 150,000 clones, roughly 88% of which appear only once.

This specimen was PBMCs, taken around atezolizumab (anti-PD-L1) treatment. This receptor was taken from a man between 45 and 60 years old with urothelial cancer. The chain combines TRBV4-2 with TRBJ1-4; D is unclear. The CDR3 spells CASSQDGPTNEKLFF. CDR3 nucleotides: TGTGCCAGCAGCCAAGATGGGCCAACTAATGAAAAACTGTTTTTT.